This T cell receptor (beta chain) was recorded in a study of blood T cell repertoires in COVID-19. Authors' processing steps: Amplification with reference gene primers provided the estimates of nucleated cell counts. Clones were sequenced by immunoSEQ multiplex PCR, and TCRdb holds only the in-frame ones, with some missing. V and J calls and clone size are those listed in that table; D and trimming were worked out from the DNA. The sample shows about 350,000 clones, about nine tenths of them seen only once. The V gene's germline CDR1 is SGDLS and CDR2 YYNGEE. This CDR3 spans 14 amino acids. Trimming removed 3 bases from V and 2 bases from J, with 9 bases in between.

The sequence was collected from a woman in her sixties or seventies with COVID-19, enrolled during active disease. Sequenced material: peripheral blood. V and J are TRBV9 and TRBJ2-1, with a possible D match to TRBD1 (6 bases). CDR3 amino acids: CASSETGTYNEQFF. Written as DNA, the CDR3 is TGTGCCAGCAGCGAAACAGGGACCTACAATGAGCAGTTCTTC.